This T cell receptor (beta chain) was documented in a study of radiation and T cells in renal cell carcinoma. As for the study in general: Nephrectomy followed 15 Gy stereotactic body radiation by 4 weeks.

Profiled with immunoSEQ multiplex PCR; TCRdb holds only in-frame clones, not every one. The data hold 55,000 to 65,000 clones, with roughly three quarters observed a single time. CDR3 size: 12 residues. V was pared by 6 bases and J by 0 bases, with 3 bases between. Germline values: CDR1 MNHNY, CDR2 SVGAGI (reference sequence). Specified time point: baseline pretreatment blood. Noted treatment: 15 Gy SBRT to primary tumor, nephrectomy 4 weeks later. As to this clone: Its antigen remains unidentified.

Study findings and constraints: Top tumor clonotypes rose in blood 2 weeks post-radiation, then contracted.

The rearrangement joins TRBV6-6 to TRBJ2-1; no clear D. This TCR was sampled from a man aged 55-75 years with renal cell carcinoma. The sequencing used blood, collected from a patient whose treatment included radiotherapy and nephrectomy. CDR3 sequence: CASRSSYNEQFF. The CDR3 DNA sequence: TGTGCCAGCAGGAGCTCCTACAATGAGCAGTTCTTC.